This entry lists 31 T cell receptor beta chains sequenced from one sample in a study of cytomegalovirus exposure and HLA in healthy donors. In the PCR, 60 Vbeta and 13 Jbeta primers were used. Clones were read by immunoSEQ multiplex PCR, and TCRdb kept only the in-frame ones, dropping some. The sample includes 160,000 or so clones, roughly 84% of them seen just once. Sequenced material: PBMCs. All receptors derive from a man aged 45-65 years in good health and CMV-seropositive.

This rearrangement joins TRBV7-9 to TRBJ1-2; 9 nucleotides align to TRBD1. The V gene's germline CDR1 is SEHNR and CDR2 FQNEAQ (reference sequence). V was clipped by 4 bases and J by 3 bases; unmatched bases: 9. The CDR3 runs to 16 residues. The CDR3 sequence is CASSSGRQGVDYGYTF. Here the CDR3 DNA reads TGTGCCAGCAGCTCGGGAAGACAGGGGGTCGACTATGGCTACACCTTC. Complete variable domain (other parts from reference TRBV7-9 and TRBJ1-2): DTGVSQNPRHKITKRGQNVTFRCDPISEHNRLYWYRQTLGQGPEFLTYFQNEAQLEKSRLLSDRFSAERPKGSFSTLEIQRTEQGDSAMYLCASSSGRQGVDYGYTFGSGTRLTVV.

The CDR3 here is CASSLAGALTDTQYF. The CDR3 DNA is TGTGCCAGCAGTCTAGCGGGGGCCCTCACAGATACGCAGTATTTT. The chain uses TRBV7-6 and TRBJ2-3, with 10 bases lining up with TRBD2. This CDR3 has 15 amino acids. V trimming: 6 bases; J trimming: 2 bases; junction bases outside the gene matches: 5. Germline-derived CDR1 and CDR2 are SGHVS and FNYEAQ.

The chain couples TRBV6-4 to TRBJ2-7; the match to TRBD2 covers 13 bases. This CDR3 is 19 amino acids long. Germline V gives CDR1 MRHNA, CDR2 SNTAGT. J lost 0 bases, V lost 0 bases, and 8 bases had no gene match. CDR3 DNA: TGTGCCAGCAGTGACTCCAGACTAGCGGGAGGCAAGAGCTCCTACGAGCAGTACGTC. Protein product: CASSDSRLAGGKSSYEQYV.

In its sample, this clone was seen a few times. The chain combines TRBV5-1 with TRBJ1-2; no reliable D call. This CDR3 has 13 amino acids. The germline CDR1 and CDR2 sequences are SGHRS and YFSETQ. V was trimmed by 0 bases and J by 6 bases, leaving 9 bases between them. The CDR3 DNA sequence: TGCGCCAGCAGCTTGGTAATGGGCGATGGCTACACCTTC. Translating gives CASSLVMGDGYTF.

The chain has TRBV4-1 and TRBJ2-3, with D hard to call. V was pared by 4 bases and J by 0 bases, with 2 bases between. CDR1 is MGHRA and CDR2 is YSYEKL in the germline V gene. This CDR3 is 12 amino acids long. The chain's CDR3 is CASSLSTDTQYF. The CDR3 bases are TGCGCCAGCAGCCTAAGCACAGATACGCAGTATTTT.

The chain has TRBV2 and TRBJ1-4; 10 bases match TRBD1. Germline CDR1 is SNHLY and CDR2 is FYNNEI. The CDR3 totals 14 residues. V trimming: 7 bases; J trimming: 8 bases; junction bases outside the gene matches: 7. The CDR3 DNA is TGTGCCAGCACCTCCGGGACAGGGGACGAAAAACTGTTTTTT. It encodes CASTSGTGDEKLFF.

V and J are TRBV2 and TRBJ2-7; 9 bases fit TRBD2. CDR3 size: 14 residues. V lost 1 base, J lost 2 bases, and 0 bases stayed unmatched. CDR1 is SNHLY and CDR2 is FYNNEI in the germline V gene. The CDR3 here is CASSEGGGAYEQYF. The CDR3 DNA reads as TGTGCCAGCAGTGAAGGCGGGGGGGCCTACGAGCAGTACTTC.

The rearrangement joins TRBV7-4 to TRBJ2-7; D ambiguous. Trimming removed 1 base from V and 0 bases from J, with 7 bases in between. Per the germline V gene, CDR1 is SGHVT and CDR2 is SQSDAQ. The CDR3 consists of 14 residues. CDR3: CASSLGSLSYEQYF. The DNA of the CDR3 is TGTGCCAGCAGCTTAGGTTCTCTCTCCTACGAGCAGTACTTC.

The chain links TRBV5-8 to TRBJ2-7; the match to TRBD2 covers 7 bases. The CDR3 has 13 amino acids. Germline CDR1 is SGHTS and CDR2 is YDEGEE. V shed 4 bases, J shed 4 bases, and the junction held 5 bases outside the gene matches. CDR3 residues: CASSETSRYEQYV. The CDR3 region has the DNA TGTGCCAGCAGCGAGACTAGCAGGTACGAGCAGTACGTC.

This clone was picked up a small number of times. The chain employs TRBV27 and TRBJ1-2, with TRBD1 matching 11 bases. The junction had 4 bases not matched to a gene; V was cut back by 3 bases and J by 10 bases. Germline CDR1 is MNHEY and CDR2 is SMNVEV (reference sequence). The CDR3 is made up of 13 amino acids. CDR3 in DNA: TGTGCCAGCAGTTTCCACGGACAGGGGGCCTACACCTTC. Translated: CASSFHGQGAYTF.

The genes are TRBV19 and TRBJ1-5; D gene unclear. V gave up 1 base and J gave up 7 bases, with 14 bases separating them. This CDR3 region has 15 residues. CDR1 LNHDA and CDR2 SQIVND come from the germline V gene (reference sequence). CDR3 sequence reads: CASSIGGQMRQPQHF. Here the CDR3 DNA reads TGTGCCAGTAGTATAGGCGGGCAAATGAGACAGCCCCAGCATTTT.

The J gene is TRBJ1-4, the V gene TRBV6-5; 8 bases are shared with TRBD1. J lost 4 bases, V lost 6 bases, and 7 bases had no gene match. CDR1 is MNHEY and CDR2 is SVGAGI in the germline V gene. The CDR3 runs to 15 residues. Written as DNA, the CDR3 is TGTGCCAGCAGCCTAGGTGGACAGGGTAATGAAAAACTGTTTTTT. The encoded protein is CASSLGGQGNEKLFF.

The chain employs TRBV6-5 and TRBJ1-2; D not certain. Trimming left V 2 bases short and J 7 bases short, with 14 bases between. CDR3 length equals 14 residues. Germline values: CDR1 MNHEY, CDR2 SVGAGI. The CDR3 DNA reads TGTGCCAGCAGTTACAACGCGGGAGCCTTTGGCTACACCTTC. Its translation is CASSYNAGAFGYTF.

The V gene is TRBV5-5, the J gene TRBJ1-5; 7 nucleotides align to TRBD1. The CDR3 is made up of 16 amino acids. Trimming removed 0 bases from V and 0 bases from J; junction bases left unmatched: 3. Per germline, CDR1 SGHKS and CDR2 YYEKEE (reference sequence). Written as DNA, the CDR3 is TGTGCCAGCAGCTTGGGACAGGGCTATAGCAATCAGCCCCAGCATTTT. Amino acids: CASSLGQGYSNQPQHF.

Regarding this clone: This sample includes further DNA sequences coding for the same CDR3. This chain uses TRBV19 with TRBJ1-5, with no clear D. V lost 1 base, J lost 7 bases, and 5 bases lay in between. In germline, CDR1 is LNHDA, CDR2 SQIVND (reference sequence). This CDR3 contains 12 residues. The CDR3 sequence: CASSIGSQPQHF. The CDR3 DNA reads TGTGCCAGTAGTATAGGGAGCCAGCCCCAGCATTTT.

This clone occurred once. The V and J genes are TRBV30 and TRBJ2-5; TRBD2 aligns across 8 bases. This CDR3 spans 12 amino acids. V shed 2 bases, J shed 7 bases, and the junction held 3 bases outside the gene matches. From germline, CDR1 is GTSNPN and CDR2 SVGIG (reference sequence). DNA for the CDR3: TGTGCCTGGAGTATTGCGGGGGGGACCCAGTACTTC. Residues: CAWSIAGGTQYF.

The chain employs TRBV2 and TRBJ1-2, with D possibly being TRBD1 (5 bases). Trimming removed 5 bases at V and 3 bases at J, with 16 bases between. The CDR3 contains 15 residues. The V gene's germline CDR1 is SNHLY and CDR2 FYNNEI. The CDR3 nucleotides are TGTGCCAGCAGTTCTGGGGCCTCTCCCTACTATGGCTACACCTTC. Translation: CASSSGASPYYGYTF.

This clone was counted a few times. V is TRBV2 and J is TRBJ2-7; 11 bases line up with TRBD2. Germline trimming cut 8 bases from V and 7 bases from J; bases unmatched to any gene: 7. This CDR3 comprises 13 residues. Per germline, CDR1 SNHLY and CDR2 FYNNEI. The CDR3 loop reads CASVLAGDSEQYV. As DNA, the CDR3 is TGTGCCAGCGTACTAGCGGGAGATAGTGAGCAGTACGTC.

The CDR3 sequence: CASSQTGGIGYTF. The CDR3 nucleotides are TGTGCCAGCAGCCAAACAGGGGGCATTGGCTACACCTTC. V gene TRBV7-3 combines with J gene TRBJ1-2; TRBD1 matches 9 bases. Germline-derived CDR1 and CDR2 are SGHTA and FQGTGA. This CDR3 is 13 amino acids long. The ends lost 5 bases at V and 7 bases at J; junction bases unmatched: 5.

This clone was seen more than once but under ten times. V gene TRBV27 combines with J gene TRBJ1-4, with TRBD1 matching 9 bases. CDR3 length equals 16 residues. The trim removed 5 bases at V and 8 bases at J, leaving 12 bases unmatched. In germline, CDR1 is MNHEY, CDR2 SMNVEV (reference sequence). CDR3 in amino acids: CASSRTGVGQEEKLFF. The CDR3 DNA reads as TGTGCCAGCAGTAGGACAGGGGTTGGTCAGGAGGAAAAACTGTTTTTT.

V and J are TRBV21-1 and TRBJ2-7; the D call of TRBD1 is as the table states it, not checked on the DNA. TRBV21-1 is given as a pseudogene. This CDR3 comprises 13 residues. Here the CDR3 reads CASSKVGGDEQYF. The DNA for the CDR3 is TGTGCCAGCAGCAAAGTAGGGGGAGACGAGCAGTACTTC.

The CDR3 DNA is TGCGCCAGCAGCCGAGAGGGGGCGTCTAGTGAAAAACTGTTTTTT. It is translated as CASSREGASSEKLFF. V is TRBV5-1 and J is TRBJ1-4, with TRBD1 matching 7 bases. CDR1 and CDR2 (germline): SGHRS, YFSETQ. V trimming: 4 bases; J trimming: 7 bases; junction bases outside the gene matches: 10. The CDR3 covers 15 residues.

As DNA, the CDR3 is TGCAGCGTTGTGCCCTTGGGCGAGACTAATGAAAAACTGTTTTTT. Translating gives CSVVPLGETNEKLFF. The V call is TRBV29-1, the J call TRBJ1-4, with D unresolved. V dropped 4 bases and J dropped 2 bases, with 14 bases sitting between them. Germline loops: CDR1 SQVTM, CDR2 ANQGSEA. This CDR3 is built from 15 residues.

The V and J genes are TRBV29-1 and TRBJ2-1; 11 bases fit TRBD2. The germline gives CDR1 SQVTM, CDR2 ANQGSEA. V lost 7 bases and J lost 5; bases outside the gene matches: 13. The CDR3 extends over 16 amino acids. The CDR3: CSAMIAGGFPHNEQFF. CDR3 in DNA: TGCAGCGCCATGATAGCGGGGGGGTTCCCCCACAATGAGCAGTTCTTC.

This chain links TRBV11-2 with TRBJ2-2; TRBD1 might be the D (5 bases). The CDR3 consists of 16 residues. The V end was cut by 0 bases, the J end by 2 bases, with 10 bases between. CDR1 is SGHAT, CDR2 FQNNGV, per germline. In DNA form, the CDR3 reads TGTGCCAGCAGCTTAGATCACAGGCTTAACACCGGGGAGCTGTTTTTT. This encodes CASSLDHRLNTGELFF.

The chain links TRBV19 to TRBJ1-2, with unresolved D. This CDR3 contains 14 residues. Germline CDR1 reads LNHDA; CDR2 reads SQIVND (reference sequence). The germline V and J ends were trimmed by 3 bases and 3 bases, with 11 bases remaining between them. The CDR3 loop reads CASSIDPGYYGYTF. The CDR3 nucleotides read TGTGCCAGTAGTATCGACCCGGGTTACTATGGCTACACCTTC.

The CDR3 nucleotides are TGTGCCAGCAGCTTATGGGCGGGAGGGCAGAATGAGCAGTTCTTC. Translated: CASSLWAGGQNEQFF. This chain links TRBV11-2 with TRBJ2-1; 9 nucleotides match TRBD2. The germline gives CDR1 SGHAT, CDR2 FQNNGV. The CDR3 is made up of 15 amino acids. Trimming took 2 bases from V and 7 from J; bases not matched to a gene: 6.

The CDR3 is CASSLAARDSSYEQYF. CDR3 sequence (DNA): TGTGCCAGCAGCTTAGCGGCTCGGGACAGCTCCTACGAGCAGTACTTC. The V and J genes are TRBV7-6 and TRBJ2-7; 7 nucleotides align to TRBD1. The CDR3 totals 16 residues. The V segment lost 0 bases and the J segment 0 bases; nucleotides outside the gene matches: 5. The germline V gene has CDR1 SGHVS and CDR2 FNYEAQ. Drawing the rest from reference TRBV7-6 and TRBJ2-7, the complete variable domain is GAGVSQSPRYKVTKRGQDVALRCDPISGHVSLYWYRQALGQGPEFLTYFNYEAQQDKSGLPNDRFSAERPEGSISTLTIQRTEQRDSAMYRCASSLAARDSSYEQYFGPGTRLTVT.

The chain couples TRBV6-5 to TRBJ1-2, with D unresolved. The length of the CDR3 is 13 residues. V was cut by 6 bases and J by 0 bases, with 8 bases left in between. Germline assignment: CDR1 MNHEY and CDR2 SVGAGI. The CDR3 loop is CASRSGANYGYTF. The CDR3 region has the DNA TGTGCCAGCAGGAGTGGAGCTAACTATGGCTACACCTTC.

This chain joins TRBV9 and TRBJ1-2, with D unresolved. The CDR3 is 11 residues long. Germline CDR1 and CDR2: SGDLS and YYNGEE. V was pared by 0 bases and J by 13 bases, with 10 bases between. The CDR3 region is CASSVGESRTF. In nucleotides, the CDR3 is TGTGCCAGCAGCGTAGGTGAGTCTCGCACCTTC. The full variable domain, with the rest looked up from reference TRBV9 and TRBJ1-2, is DSGVTQTPKHLITATGQRVTLRCSPRSGDLSVYWYQQSLDQGLQFLIQYYNGEERAKGNILERFSAQQFPDLHSELNLSSLELGDSALYFCASSVGESRTFGSGTRLTVV.

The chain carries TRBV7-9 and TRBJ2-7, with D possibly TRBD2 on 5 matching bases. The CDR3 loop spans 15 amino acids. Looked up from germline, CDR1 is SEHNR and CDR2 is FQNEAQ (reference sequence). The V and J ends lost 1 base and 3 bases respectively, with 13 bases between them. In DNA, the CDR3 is TGTGCCAGCAGCTTAGAGGGCAACCGGGGCTACGAGCAGTACTTC. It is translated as CASSLEGNRGYEQYF. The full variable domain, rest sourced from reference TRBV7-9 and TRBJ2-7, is DTGVSQNPRHKITKRGQNVTFRCDPISEHNRLYWYRQTLGQGPEFLTYFQNEAQLEKSRLLSDRFSAERPKGSFSTLEIQRTEQGDSAMYLCASSLEGNRGYEQYFGPGTRLTVT.